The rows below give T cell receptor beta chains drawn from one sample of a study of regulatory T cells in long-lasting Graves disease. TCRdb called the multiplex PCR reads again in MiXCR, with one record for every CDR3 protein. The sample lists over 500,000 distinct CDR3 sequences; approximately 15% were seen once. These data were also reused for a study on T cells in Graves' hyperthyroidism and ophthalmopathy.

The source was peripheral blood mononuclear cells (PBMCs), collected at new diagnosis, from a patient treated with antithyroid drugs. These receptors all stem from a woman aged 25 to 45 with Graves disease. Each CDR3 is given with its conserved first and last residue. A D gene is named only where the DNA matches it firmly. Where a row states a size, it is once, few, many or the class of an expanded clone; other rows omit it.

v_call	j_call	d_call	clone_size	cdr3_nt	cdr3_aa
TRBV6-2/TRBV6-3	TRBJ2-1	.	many	TGTGCCAGCATTAGGGCAGGTGAGCAGTTCTTC	CASIRAGEQFF
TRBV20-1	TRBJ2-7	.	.	TGCAGTGCAGAACGGGAAGAGCAGTACTTC	CSAEREEQYF
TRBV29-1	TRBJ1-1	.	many	TGCAGCTTTAGAGGGGGGGGTGGCGGAAACACTGAAGCTTTCTTT	CSFRGGGGGNTEAFF
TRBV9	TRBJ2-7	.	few	TGTGCCAGCAGCGTAAATACGGACTCCTACGAGCAGTACTTC	CASSVNTDSYEQYF
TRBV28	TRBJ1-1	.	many	TGTGCCAGCAGTCTCATAGACTCCCACCCTTTCTTT	CASSLIDSHPFF
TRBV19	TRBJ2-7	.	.	TGTGCCAGTAGGGACGGGAGCCCCCCCTACAAGCAGTACTTC	CASRDGSPPYKQYF
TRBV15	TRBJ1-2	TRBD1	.	TGTGCCTCGACAGGGGGAGGGGTTGGGGGCTACACCTTC	CASTGGGVGGYTF
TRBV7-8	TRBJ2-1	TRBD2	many	TGTGCCAGCAGCCTAACTAGCGTCCATTACAATGAGCAGTTCTTC	CASSLTSVHYNEQFF
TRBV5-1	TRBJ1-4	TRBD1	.	TGCGCCAGCAGCCCACCCTTGGGGACAGGGGGAAATGAAAAACTGTCTTTT	CASSPPLGTGGNEKLSF
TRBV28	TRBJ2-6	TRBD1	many	TGTGCCAGCAGTCCGACAGGGGGTGGCACTGGGGCCAACGTCCTGACTTTC	CASSPTGGGTGANVLTF
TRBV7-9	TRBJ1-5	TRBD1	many	TGTGCCAGCAGCCCCAGGGGGCAGGGTAGCAATCAGCCCCAGCATTTT	CASSPRGQGSNQPQHF
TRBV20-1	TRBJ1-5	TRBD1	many	TGCAGTGCACCAACCGGGACAGTCAATCAGCCCCAGCATTTT	CSAPTGTVNQPQHF
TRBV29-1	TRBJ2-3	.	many	TGCAGCGCCCAGGGCCCGGGGGATACGCAGTATTTT	CSAQGPGDTQYF
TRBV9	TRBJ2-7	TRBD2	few	TGTGCCAGCAGCGTCGGGGGGTCCCCGTACGAGCAGTACTTC	CASSVGGSPYEQYF
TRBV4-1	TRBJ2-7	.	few	TGCGCCAGCAGCCAAGATCAAGGTCTTGGTGTCGAGCAGTACTTC	CASSQDQGLGVEQYF
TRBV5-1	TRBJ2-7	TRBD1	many	TGCGCCAGCAGCTCAAACAGGGGCTACGAGCAGTACTTC	CASSSNRGYEQYF
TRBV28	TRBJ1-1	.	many	TGTGCCAGCAGTTTCGTACTGGACAGTCGGGCTTTCTTT	CASSFVLDSRAFF
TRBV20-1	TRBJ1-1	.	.	TGCAGTGCTGGGGGTTGGAGTACGGAAGCTTTCTTT	CSAGGWSTEAFF
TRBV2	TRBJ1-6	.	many	TGTGCCAGCACTCGGGATCAGGGTGTATATAATTCACCCCTCCACTTT	CASTRDQGVYNSPLHF
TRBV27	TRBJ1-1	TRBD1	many	TGTGCCAGCAGACCTTGGGCGACAGGGGGCCGAATGAACACTGAAGCTTTCTTT	CASRPWATGGRMNTEAFF
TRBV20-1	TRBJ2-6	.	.	TGCAGTGCTGGAAAGGTCTCTGGGGCCAACGTCCTGACTTTC	CSAGKVSGANVLTF
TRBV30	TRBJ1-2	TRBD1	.	TGTGCCTGGGACCCGGGACAGGGGAACTATGGCTACACCTTC	CAWDPGQGNYGYTF
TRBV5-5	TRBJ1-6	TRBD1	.	TGTGCCAGCAGCCGAATACAGGGGGGGTACGGGACCCTCCACTTT	CASSRIQGGYGTLHF
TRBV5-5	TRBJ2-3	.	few	TGTGCCAGCAGGGCTCGGGGCGATCGGGTCGATACGCAGTATTTT	CASRARGDRVDTQYF
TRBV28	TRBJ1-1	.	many	TGTGCCAGCAGTTTGGCGGGATCGATCGCTTTCTTT	CASSLAGSIAFF
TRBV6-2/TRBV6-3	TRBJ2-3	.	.	TGTGCCAGCAGTTATGGGTCCGAGTTCCCAGATACGCAGTATTTT	CASSYGSEFPDTQYF
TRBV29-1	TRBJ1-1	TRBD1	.	TGCAGCGAACAGACAGGGGCAGAAGCTTTCTTT	CSEQTGAEAFF
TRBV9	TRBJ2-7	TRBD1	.	TGTGCCAGCAGCGTCGGGGGACAGGGCAGTCACGAGCAGTACTTC	CASSVGGQGSHEQYF
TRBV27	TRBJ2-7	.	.	TGTGCCAGCAGTAATGGGACTTTCCTCGCCTACGAGCAGTACTTC	CASSNGTFLAYEQYF
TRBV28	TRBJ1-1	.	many	TGTGCCAGCAGTCTAACAGACAGGGAAGCTTTCTTT	CASSLTDREAFF